The clone carrying this TCR beta chain is a singleton in its sample. Its matching antigen is unknown. The data originate from a study of T cell responses to AZD1222 COVID-19 vaccine. Overall study findings and caveats: Across the whole spike, CD4 TCRs peaked at regions 160-218 and 743-854. A rise in Spike-specific TCR breadth and depth followed two AZD1222 doses. Donors were largely white British and mainly female; clonal diversity was possibly underestimated.

Clones were read by immunoSEQ multiplex PCR, and TCRdb kept only the in-frame ones, dropping some. The table shows around 120,000 clones, with around nine tenths occurring only once. This CDR3 is 14 amino acids long. V dropped 5 bases and J dropped 8; count of bases not matched to a gene: 7. Germline V lookup: CDR1 SGHDT, CDR2 YYEEEE. V and J are TRBV5-6 and TRBJ1-6; 7 bases map to TRBD1. The sample was peripheral blood, taken on day 0 of AZD1222 vaccination. The receptor was derived from an adult in good health. CDR3 DNA sequence: TGTGCCAGCAGGGAGCCGGGACAGCATTCACCCCTCCACTTT. Protein: CASREPGQHSPLHF.